A single sample is the source of the 25 T cell receptor beta chains below, sequenced in a study of shared clonotypes between healthy human individuals. The repertoire was sequenced with immunoSEQ multiplex PCR; TCRdb's copy has only in-frame clones and lacks some. This sample has around 2,000,000 clones, with 85% to 95% found just once. Input material: naive CD4+ T cells sorted from blood. As to subset: CD45RA+ positively selected. The source of these receptors is a man younger than 35 in good health.

The rearrangement uses TRBV5-6 and TRBJ2-6, with a possible D match to TRBD2 (5 bases). The germline gives CDR1 SGHDT, CDR2 YYEEEE. With 6 bases removed from V and 4 bases from J, the gap between germline ends came to 14 bases. CDR3 length: 15 amino acids. For the CDR3, the DNA is TGTGCCAGCACCAGTGGAGGATCCGGGGCCAACGTCCTGACTTTC. Translated, it gives CASTSGGSGANVLTF.

The chain is built from TRBV28 and TRBJ2-7; the D gene is possibly TRBD1 (6 bases). CDR3 length: 15 amino acids. Deletions cut 6 bases from V and 2 bases from J, with 17 bases between. Germline V lookup: CDR1 MDHEN, CDR2 SYDVKM. CDR3 residues: CASSIPRDTTYEQYF. The DNA for the CDR3 is TGTGCCAGCAGCATCCCCCGGGACACCACCTACGAGCAGTACTTC.

The rearrangement links TRBV9 to TRBJ2-3; 11 positions agree with TRBD2. This CDR3 contains 16 residues. CDR1 and CDR2 from the germline V gene are SGDLS and YYNGEE. V lost 4 bases and J lost 3; bases outside the gene matches: 7. The CDR3 protein is CASSFGGTSGTDTQYF. The CDR3 coding sequence is TGTGCCAGCAGCTTCGGGGGGACTAGCGGTACAGATACGCAGTATTTT.

The chain uses TRBV10-3 and TRBJ1-1, with no clear D. Germline lookup yields CDR1 ENHRY and CDR2 SYGVKD. This CDR3 contains 14 residues. The germline V and J ends were trimmed by 0 bases and 5 bases, with 10 bases remaining between them. CDR3 protein: CAISESPGSTEAFF. The DNA for the CDR3 is TGTGCCATCAGTGAGTCCCCGGGTTCAACTGAAGCTTTCTTT.

The V call is TRBV9, the J call TRBJ2-2; possibly TRBD2 for D (7 bases). The CDR3 extends over 16 amino acids. With 4 bases removed from V and 1 base from J, the gap between germline ends came to 14 bases. Germline V gene sequence: CDR1 SGDLS, CDR2 YYNGEE. The CDR3 sequence: CASSPGGRGNTGELFF. The CDR3 DNA sequence: TGTGCCAGCAGCCCGGGGGGCAGGGGGAACACCGGGGAGCTGTTTTTT.

CDR3 protein: CASSKLGATDTQYF. The DNA for the CDR3 is TGTGCCAGCAGTAAGTTGGGCGCCACAGATACGCAGTATTTT. The V gene is TRBV27, the J gene TRBJ2-3; D is uncertain. Germline-derived CDR1 and CDR2 are MNHEY and SMNVEV (reference sequence). V was pared by 5 bases and J by 2 bases, with 11 bases between. CDR3 length: 14 amino acids.

This rearrangement joins TRBV25-1 to TRBJ1-5; D is ambiguous. V dropped 8 bases and J dropped 0 bases, with 11 bases sitting between them. Germline-derived CDR1 and CDR2 are MGHDK and SYGVNS. The CDR3 runs to 14 residues. The CDR3 sequence is CASSQGYSNQPQHF. The DNA for the CDR3 is TGTGCCAGCTCTCAAGGGTATAGCAATCAGCCCCAGCATTTT.

The chain is built from TRBV18 and TRBJ2-5; 11 nucleotides line up with TRBD2. Germline trimming cut 6 bases from V and 3 bases from J; bases unmatched to any gene: 9. Germline CDR1 and CDR2: KGHSH and LQKENI. This CDR3 spans 16 amino acids. The CDR3 DNA sequence: TGTGCCAGCTCCCAGAGGGGGACTAGCGGAAAAGAGACCCAGTACTTC. It specifies CASSQRGTSGKETQYF. Looking up the rest from reference TRBV18 and TRBJ2-5 gives the full variable domain: NAGVMQNPRHLVRRRGQEARLRCSPMKGHSHVYWYRQLPEEGLKFMVYLQKENIIDESGMPKERFSAEFPKEGPSILRIQQVVRGDSAAYFCASSQRGTSGKETQYFGPGTRLLVL.

This clone appeared a single time. The chain uses TRBV2 and TRBJ1-2, with D perhaps TRBD1 (5 bases). CDR1 SNHLY and CDR2 FYNNEI come from the germline V gene. V was clipped by 6 bases and J by 8 bases, with 19 bases between them. CDR3 length: 14 residues. In DNA form, the CDR3 reads TGTGCCAGCAGCATACTACAGGAGACTAGCGGCTACACCTTC. Protein product: CASSILQETSGYTF.

The V call is TRBV4-2, the J call TRBJ2-2; D might be TRBD2 (6 bases). Per germline, CDR1 LGHNA and CDR2 YNFKEQ. The CDR3 is 13 amino acids. V gave up 7 bases and J gave up 2 bases, with 8 bases separating them. This chain's CDR3 is CASTGTNTGELFF. The CDR3 nucleotides read TGTGCCAGCACGGGGACTAACACCGGGGAGCTGTTTTTT.

This chain connects TRBV20-1 to TRBJ1-1; TRBD1 matches at 7 bases. Germline V gene lookup returns CDR1 DFQATT and CDR2 SNEGSKA (reference sequence). The CDR3 has 11 residues. V lost 6 bases to trimming and J lost 6 bases; unmatched junction nucleotides: 4. The CDR3 DNA follows: TGCAGTGCCAAGACAGGGTCTGAAGCTTTCTTT. Its translation: CSAKTGSEAFF.

This clone turned up a few times. In DNA, the CDR3 is TGTGCCAGCAGCACGTCAGGGATCTCCTACGAGCAGTACTTC. This encodes CASSTSGISYEQYF. This chain connects TRBV5-4 to TRBJ2-7; tentative D call: TRBD1 (5 bases). The CDR3 extends over 14 amino acids. Trimming stripped 4 bases from V and 0 bases from J, with 11 bases between. Germline V CDR1 and CDR2: SGHNT, YYREEE (reference sequence). The whole variable domain, remainder taken from reference TRBV5-4 and TRBJ2-7, is ETGVTQSPTHLIKTRGQQVTLRCSSQSGHNTVSWYQQALGQGPQFIFQYYREEENGRGNFPPRFSGLQFPNYSSELNVNALELDDSALYLCASSTSGISYEQYFGPGTRLTVT.

The V call is TRBV28, the J call TRBJ1-5; D remains ambiguous. Trimming stripped 8 bases from V and 4 bases from J, with 12 bases between. Germline V gene lookup returns CDR1 MDHEN and CDR2 SYDVKM. The CDR3 contains 13 residues. Written as DNA, the CDR3 is TGTGCCAGCCACGAGCAGGCAAATCAGCCCCAGCATTTT. The encoded protein is CASHEQANQPQHF.

V and J are TRBV6-1 and TRBJ2-3; no reliable D call. The V end lost 5 bases, the J end lost 1 base, and 10 bases lay between the germline ends. The germline gives CDR1 MNHNS, CDR2 SASEGT. CDR3 length: 14 residues. For the CDR3, the DNA is TGTGCCAGCAGTAGGGTGATACGCACAGATACGCAGTATTTT. It yields the protein CASSRVIRTDTQYF.

V is TRBV18 and J is TRBJ2-1; 7 positions match TRBD2. From germline, CDR1 is KGHSH and CDR2 LQKENI. The CDR3 has 17 residues. After removal of 5 bases from V and 7 bases from J, the junction contained 17 bases not matched to a gene. CDR3 nucleotides: TGTGCCAGCTCATCCCCCATCTCCGGGAGCGGGAAAAATGAGCAGTTCTTC. As protein: CASSSPISGSGKNEQFF.

The chain recombines TRBV18 with TRBJ1-2; the D is unclear. With 6 bases removed from V and 2 bases from J, the gap between germline ends came to 4 bases. Germline assignment: CDR1 KGHSH and CDR2 LQKENI. The CDR3 length is 11 residues. CDR3 nucleotide sequence: TGTGCCAGCTCTTGGAACTATGGCTACACCTTC. Residues: CASSWNYGYTF.

The V and J genes are TRBV5-1 and TRBJ2-1; D remains ambiguous. The CDR3 runs to 11 residues. Deletions cut 2 bases from V and 6 bases from J, with 3 bases between. Germline loops: CDR1 SGHRS, CDR2 YFSETQ. The chain's CDR3 is CASSFINEQFF. In nucleotides, the CDR3 is TGCGCCAGCAGCTTCATCAATGAGCAGTTCTTC.

J is TRBJ1-2 and V is TRBV14; no clear D gene. The CDR3 length is 13 residues. V gave up 2 bases and J gave up 2 bases, with 6 bases separating them. Per the germline V gene, CDR1 is SGHDN and CDR2 is FVKESK. The CDR3 is CASSQRQNYGYTF. In DNA form, the CDR3 reads TGTGCCAGCAGCCAACGTCAGAACTATGGCTACACCTTC.

The chain joins TRBV19 to TRBJ1-1, with no clear D. The CDR3 totals 12 residues. Trimming shortened V by 3 bases and J by 6 bases, and 8 bases separated the two germline ends. Germline values: CDR1 LNHDA, CDR2 SQIVND (reference sequence). The CDR3 spells CASSMVGAEAFF. The CDR3 DNA follows: TGTGCCAGTAGTATGGTGGGCGCTGAAGCTTTCTTT.

V is TRBV7-2 and J is TRBJ2-7; 7 bases match TRBD2. The V gene's germline CDR1 is SGHTA and CDR2 FQGNSA. Losses at the gene ends were 8 bases for V and 2 bases for J; bases not matched to a gene: 3. The CDR3 is 12 residues long. As DNA, the CDR3 is TGTGCCAGCCGGCGGGAGACCTACGAGCAGTACTTC. It yields the protein CASRRETYEQYF. The full variable domain, in which reference TRBV7-2 and TRBJ2-7 provide the parts outside the CDR3, is GAGVSQSPSNKVTEKGKDVELRCDPISGHTALYWYRQSLGQGLEFLIYFQGNSAPDKSGLPSDRFSAERTGGSVSTLTIQRTQQEDSAVYLCASRRETYEQYFGPGTRLTVT.

This rearrangement joins TRBV7-2 to TRBJ1-2; tentative D call: TRBD1 (5 bases). V was pared by 3 bases and J by 8 bases, with 16 bases between. The CDR3 loop spans 14 amino acids. Looked up from germline, CDR1 is SGHTA and CDR2 is FQGNSA. Here the CDR3 reads CASSFRDAPGGYTF. The CDR3 DNA reads TGTGCCAGCAGCTTCCGGGACGCGCCTGGGGGCTACACCTTC.

The gene calls are TRBV5-1 and TRBJ2-5; perhaps D is TRBD1 or TRBD2 (6 bases each). Trimming took 2 bases from V and 2 from J, leaving 13 bases between them. Germline CDR1 reads SGHRS; CDR2 reads YFSETQ. CDR3 length: 15 amino acids. CDR3 sequence reads: CASSFAGGQQETQYF. CDR3 bases: TGCGCCAGCAGCTTCGCCGGGGGACAACAAGAGACCCAGTACTTC.

This clone appeared a single time. The chain uses TRBV7-2 and TRBJ2-7; the D gene is possibly TRBD2 (6 bases). CDR1 and CDR2 from the germline V gene are SGHTA and FQGNSA. The V end lost 5 bases, the J end lost 4 bases, and 15 bases lay between the germline ends. The CDR3 is made up of 14 amino acids. DNA of the CDR3: TGTGCCAGCAGCCGGGGGATTGGTCCGTACGAGCAGTACTTC. It is translated as CASSRGIGPYEQYF.

The chain is built from TRBV6-1 and TRBJ2-1; weak D call: TRBD1 (6 bases). CDR1 is MNHNS, CDR2 SASEGT, per germline. The CDR3 consists of 15 residues. V lost 5 bases to trimming and J lost 1 base, with 12 bases between them. In DNA form, the CDR3 reads TGTGCCAGCAGTCCGCGACAGGTGTCCTACAATGAGCAGTTCTTC. Its translation: CASSPRQVSYNEQFF.

Details on this clone: This specimen includes other DNA sequences encoding the same CDR3. The J gene is TRBJ1-1, the V gene TRBV15; D perhaps matches TRBD1 (5 bases). In germline, CDR1 is LNHNV, CDR2 YYDKDF (reference sequence). V lost 3 bases, J lost 5 bases, and 10 bases lay in between. The CDR3 sequence is 13 residues long. The DNA of the CDR3 is TGTGCCACCAGCAGGACCAGGGATACTGAAGCTTTCTTT. Translated: CATSRTRDTEAFF.